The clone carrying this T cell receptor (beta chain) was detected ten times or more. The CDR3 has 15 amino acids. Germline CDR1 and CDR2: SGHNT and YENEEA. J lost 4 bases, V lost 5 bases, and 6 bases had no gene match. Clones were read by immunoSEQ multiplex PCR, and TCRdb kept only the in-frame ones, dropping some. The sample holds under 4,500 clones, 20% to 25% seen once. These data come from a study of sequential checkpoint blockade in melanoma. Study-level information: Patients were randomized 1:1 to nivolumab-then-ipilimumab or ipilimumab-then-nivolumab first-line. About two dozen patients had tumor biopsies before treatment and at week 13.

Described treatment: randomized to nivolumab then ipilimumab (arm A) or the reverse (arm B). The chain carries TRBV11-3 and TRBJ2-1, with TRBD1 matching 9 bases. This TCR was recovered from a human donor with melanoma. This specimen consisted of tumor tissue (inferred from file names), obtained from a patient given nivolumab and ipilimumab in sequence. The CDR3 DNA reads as TGTGCCAGCAGCCAGGACAGGGGCTATTACAATGAGCAGTTCTTC. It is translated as CASSQDRGYYNEQFF.